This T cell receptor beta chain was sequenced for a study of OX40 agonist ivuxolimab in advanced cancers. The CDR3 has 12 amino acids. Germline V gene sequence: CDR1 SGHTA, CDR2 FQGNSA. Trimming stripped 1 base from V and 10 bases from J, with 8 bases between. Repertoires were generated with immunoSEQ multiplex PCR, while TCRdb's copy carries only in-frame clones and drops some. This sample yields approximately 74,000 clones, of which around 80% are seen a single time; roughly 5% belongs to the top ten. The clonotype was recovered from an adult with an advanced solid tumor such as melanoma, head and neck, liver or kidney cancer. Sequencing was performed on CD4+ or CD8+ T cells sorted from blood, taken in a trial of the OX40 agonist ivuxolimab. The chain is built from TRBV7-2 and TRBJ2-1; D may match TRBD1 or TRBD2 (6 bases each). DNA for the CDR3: TGTGCCAGCAGCTTAGTAGGGGGGGAGCAGTTCTTC. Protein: CASSLVGGEQFF.